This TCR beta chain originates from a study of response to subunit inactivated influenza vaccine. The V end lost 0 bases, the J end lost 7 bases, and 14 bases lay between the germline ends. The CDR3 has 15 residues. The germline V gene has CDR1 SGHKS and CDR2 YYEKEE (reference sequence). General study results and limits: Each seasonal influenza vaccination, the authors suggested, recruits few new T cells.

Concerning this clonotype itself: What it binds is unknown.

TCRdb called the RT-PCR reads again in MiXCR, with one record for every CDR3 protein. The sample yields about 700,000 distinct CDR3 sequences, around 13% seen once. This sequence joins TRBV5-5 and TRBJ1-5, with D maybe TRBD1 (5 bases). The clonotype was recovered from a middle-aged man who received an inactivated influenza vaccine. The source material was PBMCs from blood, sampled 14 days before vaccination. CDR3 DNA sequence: TGTGCCAGCAGCTTGGTTGGGGAACGGGGCCAGCCCCAGCATTTT. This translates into CASSLVGERGQPQHF.